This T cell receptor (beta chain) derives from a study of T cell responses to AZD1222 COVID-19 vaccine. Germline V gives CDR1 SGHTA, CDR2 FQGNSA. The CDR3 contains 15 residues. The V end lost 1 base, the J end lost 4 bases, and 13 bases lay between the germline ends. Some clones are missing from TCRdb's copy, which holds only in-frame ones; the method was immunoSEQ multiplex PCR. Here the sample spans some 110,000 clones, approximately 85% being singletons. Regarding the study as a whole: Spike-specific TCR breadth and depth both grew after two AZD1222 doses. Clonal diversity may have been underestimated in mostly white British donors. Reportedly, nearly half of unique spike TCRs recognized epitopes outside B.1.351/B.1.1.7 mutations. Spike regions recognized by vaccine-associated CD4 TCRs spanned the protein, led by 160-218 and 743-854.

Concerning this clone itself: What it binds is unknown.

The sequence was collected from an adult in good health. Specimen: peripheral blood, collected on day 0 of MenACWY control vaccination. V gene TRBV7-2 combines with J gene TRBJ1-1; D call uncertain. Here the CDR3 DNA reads TGTGCCAGCAGCTTAGAGGTGGCTACGGGCACTGAAGCTTTCTTT. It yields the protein CASSLEVATGTEAFF.